The rows below give T cell receptor beta chains drawn from one sample of a study of blood T cell repertoires in COVID-19. Using immunoSEQ multiplex PCR, the repertoire was profiled, and TCRdb retains in-frame clones only, with some absent. The sample lists more than 50,000 clones, nearly 90% seen once, with around 5% in the top ten. The sample was peripheral blood. Receptors were obtained from a man aged 55 to 70 with active COVID-19. CDR3s include the opening cysteine and the closing phenylalanine or tryptophan.

CASSPGTGSTEAFF,TRBJ1-1,TRBV7-3
CASSLDSNEQFF,TRBJ2-1,TRBV7-3
CASLAGGGSTEAFF,TRBJ1-1,TRBV3-1/TRBV3-2
CASSVGGSGELFF,TRBJ2-2,TRBV9
CASSSGQGFGELFF,TRBJ2-2,TRBV5-1
CASSLGATGGPKNIQYF,TRBJ2-4,TRBV27
CATSEPAGQGKETQYF,TRBJ2-5,TRBV24-1
CATSSPRDFYNEQFF,TRBJ2-1,TRBV15
CSVEKRTSMDEQFF,TRBJ2-1,TRBV29-1
CASSLEPSGRADNEQFF,TRBJ2-1,TRBV7-9
CASTKGGTGGIQETQYF,TRBJ2-5,TRBV2
CAWSVSGSGEKLFF,TRBJ1-4,TRBV30
CASSPFMVAGDVEQFF,TRBJ2-1,TRBV18
CAWSPPEETQYF,TRBJ2-5,TRBV30
CASSLEGLAGGKGNEQFF,TRBJ2-1,TRBV5-1
CASSPRSYEQYF,TRBJ2-7,TRBV5-1
CASSPTFDSTQAMNTEAFF,TRBJ1-1,TRBV18
CASSSTSGSGQNIQYF,TRBJ2-4,TRBV5-1
CASSLTQGHYEQYF,TRBJ2-7,TRBV11-2
CATSAPPRDRDTGELFF,TRBJ2-2,TRBV24-1
CASSFPAGGDLKRETQYF,TRBJ2-5,TRBV11-2
CASSMGDSSYEQYF,TRBJ2-7,TRBV19
CASSEQGGYEQYF,TRBJ2-7,TRBV7-3
CASSPVLSGYNEQFF,TRBJ2-1,TRBV4-1
CASSLLAGDNEQYF,TRBJ2-7,TRBV4-1
CASSFLGQSNYGYTF,TRBJ1-2,TRBV27
CASSPGGLAGTDTQYF,TRBJ2-3,TRBV7-3